These 6 T cell receptor beta chains originate from one sample sequenced in a study of early T cells in non-severe SARS-CoV-2 infection. Using its own MiXCR run on the 5' RACE reads, TCRdb lists one record per CDR3 protein. There are some 26,000 distinct CDR3 sequences in the sample; around 5% occur only once, and about 6.9% lies in the top ten. Source material: whole blood. These receptors originate from an adult who was a healthcare worker with PCR-confirmed SARS-CoV-2 infection or an uninfected control (not recorded which).

This clonotype was seen many times. This rearrangement joins TRBV12-5 to TRBJ2-5; D is uncertain. Looked up from germline, CDR1 is LGHNT and CDR2 is FRNRAP. Trimming shortened V by 6 bases and J by 10 bases, and 18 bases separated the two germline ends. This CDR3 has 13 amino acids. CDR3 residues: CASGQEETVGQYF. The CDR3 DNA reads as TGTGCTAGTGGCCAAGAAGAAACGGTCGGCCAGTACTTC.

This clonotype was picked up a small number of times. The chain recombines TRBV3-1 with TRBJ2-3, with D possibly TRBD2 on 6 matching bases. Germline CDR1 is LGHDT and CDR2 is YNNKEL (reference sequence). V lost 0 bases and J 6 bases, leaving 10 bases between the germline ends. CDR3 size: 14 residues. CDR3 amino acids: CASSQETSLDTQYF. In DNA, the CDR3 is TGTGCCAGCAGCCAAGAGACTAGTTTGGATACGCAGTATTTT.

This clonotype was counted between two and nine times. CDR3 nucleotides: TGTGCCAGCAGCTTCTTGGGTGAGCAGTTCTTC. This gives the protein CASSFLGEQFF. The chain recombines TRBV7-9 with TRBJ2-1; D is unclear. The germline V gene has CDR1 SEHNR and CDR2 FQNEAQ (reference sequence). The germline V and J ends were trimmed by 3 bases and 9 bases, with 6 bases remaining between them. The CDR3 is made up of 11 amino acids.

In its sample, this clonotype was seen a few times. The chain links TRBV20-1 to TRBJ1-2; D call uncertain. The CDR3 covers 16 residues. CDR1 and CDR2 (germline): DFQATT, SNEGSKA (reference sequence). V lost 4 bases and J lost 4, with 22 bases in between. This CDR3 is CSAKDTTKPLAYGYTF. CDR3 DNA: TGCAGTGCTAAGGATACGACGAAGCCCCTGGCCTATGGCTACACCTTC.

The V and J genes are TRBV5-1 and TRBJ1-1; a weak D match, TRBD1 (6 bases). This CDR3 spans 15 amino acids. The V gene's germline CDR1 is SGHRS and CDR2 YFSETQ. V lost 4 bases and J 6 bases, leaving 19 bases between the germline ends. Here the CDR3 DNA reads TGCGCCAGCAGCCCTCTACAGGGTAGTGTTCCTGAAGCTTTCTTT. Translated, it gives CASSPLQGSVPEAFF.

This clonotype was detected many times. The gene calls are TRBV3-1 and TRBJ2-7; D unresolved. The V and J ends lost 3 bases and 2 bases respectively, with 8 bases between them. The germline V gene encodes CDR1 LGHDT and CDR2 YNNKEL (reference sequence). The CDR3 loop spans 13 amino acids. The CDR3 DNA sequence: TGTGCCAGCAGCCACCTTAGGACCTACGAGCAGTACTTC. Amino acid sequence: CASSHLRTYEQYF.